Given below is one T cell receptor (beta chain) in context. Its antigen is unknown. The repertoire was sequenced with immunoSEQ multiplex PCR; TCRdb's copy has only in-frame clones and lacks some. Of about 150,000 clones in the sample, about 87% are singletons; the top ten hold about a tenth. These data belong to a study of T cell responses to AZD1222 COVID-19 vaccine. Findings and caveats of the study: Within unmutated variant regions lay the reported targets of nearly half of spike-specific TCRs. CD4 TCRs linked to vaccination spanned spike, dominating at 160-218 and 743-854. All repertoire sampling was performed exclusively after the peak T cell response.

This receptor was identified in an adult who received the AZD1222 COVID-19 vaccine. This specimen consisted of peripheral blood, obtained 28 days after the second AZD1222 dose.

The CDR3 coding sequence is TGTGCCAGCAGCCAAAGGGGGAATCGAGAGACCCAGTACTTC. This gives the protein CASSQRGNRETQYF. The chain joins TRBV3-1 (or the pseudogene TRBV3-2) to TRBJ2-5; tentatively, D is TRBD1 (6 bases). CDR3 length: 14 amino acids. The V end was cut by 2 bases, the J end by 4 bases, with 11 bases between. Germline V gives CDR1 LGHDT, CDR2 YNNKEL (reference sequence).